The rows below give T cell receptor beta chains drawn from one sample of a study of T-cell memory formation after mild COVID-19. MiXCR, applied by TCRdb to the 5' RACE reads, yields one record per CDR3 protein. Among nearly 110,000 distinct CDR3 sequences listed, 9.5% to 15% were seen once. The specimen was PBMCs or a T cell subset sorted from them (not recorded which). The receptors were gathered from an adult woman who had mild COVID-19 (a few samples of this study predate the infection). Cell type and time point are not known. Each CDR3 is given with its conserved first and last residue. The order of the fields is V gene, D gene, clone size, J gene, CDR3 DNA, CDR3 protein. The D gene is left open where the match is weak. Clone size is given for some rows only: seen once, a few or many times, or a class if the clone is expanded.

TRBV24-1	-	few	TRBJ2-2	TGTGCCACCAGTATCCTTGGCGGGGAGCTGTTTTTT	CATSILGGELFF
TRBV25-1	-	-	TRBJ1-2	TGTGCCAGCAGTGAATTGGGGGGGCTGGATGGCTACACCTTC	CASSELGGLDGYTF
TRBV29-1	TRBD1	-	TRBJ1-1	TGCAGCGTTGAACCAGGGACAGTGGGGAACACTGAAGCTTTCTTT	CSVEPGTVGNTEAFF
TRBV4-2	-	-	TRBJ2-1	TGTGCCAGCAGCCAAGAGTGGAGTAGCCATGAGCAGTTCTTC	CASSQEWSSHEQFF
TRBV7-2	-	few	TRBJ2-7	TGTGCCAGCACTTCCCCCCTACAGGCTTCCTACGAGCAGTACTTC	CASTSPLQASYEQYF
TRBV7-2	TRBD2	few	TRBJ2-7	TGTGCCAGCAGCCGAATTAGCGGGGCTAGCTACGAGCAGTACTTC	CASSRISGASYEQYF
TRBV14	-	few	TRBJ2-7	TGTGCCGAAAGGGAGTACGCCTACGAGCAGTACTTC	CAEREYAYEQYF
TRBV5-1	-	many	TRBJ2-7	TGCGCCAGCAGCTTGGTGGCGGGACATGGCTTGTCCTACGAGCAGTACTTC	CASSLVAGHGLSYEQYF
TRBV27	TRBD2	-	TRBJ2-5	TGTGCCAGCAGTTTCCTCGGGGTAGCGGGGGTCCAAGAGACCCAGTACTTC	CASSFLGVAGVQETQYF
TRBV12-3/TRBV12-4	-	many	TRBJ2-2	TGTGCCAGCACCCTAGAAGCGGGCGAGAACACCGGGGAGCTGTTTTTT	CASTLEAGENTGELFF
TRBV5-6	-	few	TRBJ1-2	TGTGCCAGCAGCCCGGGCCGACAGCAAAACTATGGCTACACCTTC	CASSPGRQQNYGYTF
TRBV9	-	few	TRBJ1-4	TGTGCCAGCAGCGCAGAGGGGGGGACCGCGTCGGAAAAACTGTTTTTT	CASSAEGGTASEKLFF
TRBV6-4	-	-	TRBJ2-3	TGTGCCAGCAGTGAGTCTGGGGAAACAGATACGCAGTATTTT	CASSESGETDTQYF
TRBV19	TRBD2	few	TRBJ2-7	TGTGCCAGTAGTCCGAGCGGGGACTCCTACGAGCAGTACTTC	CASSPSGDSYEQYF
TRBV27	-	few	TRBJ2-7	TGTGCCAGCAGTTTATCGATGAGTAGGTCTAACGAGCAGTACTTC	CASSLSMSRSNEQYF
TRBV20-1	TRBD1	-	TRBJ2-7	TGCAGTGCTAGAGTTTACCCGACAGGGGGTTACGAGCAGTACTTC	CSARVYPTGGYEQYF
TRBV6-5	-	many	TRBJ2-3	TGTGCCAGCACGGACTCCCAGGGATCCGATACGCAGTATTTT	CASTDSQGSDTQYF
TRBV7-8	-	few	TRBJ2-2	TGTGCCAGCAGCTCCCACGCTCCGGGAACCGGGGAGCTGTTTTTT	CASSSHAPGTGELFF
TRBV20-1	TRBD2	-	TRBJ2-7	TGCAGTGCTAGGACTAGCCGAACCTACGAGCAGTACTTC	CSARTSRTYEQYF
TRBV12-3/TRBV12-4	-	many	TRBJ2-3	TGTGCCAGCAGTCGGACTAGCACAGATACGCAGTATTTT	CASSRTSTDTQYF
TRBV9	-	-	TRBJ2-5	TGTGCCAGCAGCGTGGCAGGGACGACCGGGGGGACCCAGTACTTC	CASSVAGTTGGTQYF
TRBV21-1	-	many	TRBJ2-7	TGTGCCAGCAGCGCGGCGACAGGGATTTACAACTACGAGCAGTACTTC	CASSAATGIYNYEQYF
TRBV5-6	-	few	TRBJ1-2	TGTGCCAGCAGGGACCCGACAGACGTAAACCTCTATGGCTACACCTTC	CASRDPTDVNLYGYTF
TRBV24-1	-	-	TRBJ2-1	TGTGCCACCAGTGATCAGCCTGACGCCAATGAGCAGTTCTTC	CATSDQPDANEQFF
TRBV7-2	-	-	TRBJ2-4	TGTGCCAGCAGCTTAGCTCCCTCCTCTGGTGTCGTCCTCAAAGATATTAGCTTGATACACATTCAGTACTTC	CASSLAPSSGVVLKDISLIHIQYF
TRBV29-1	-	few	TRBJ2-2	TGCAGCGTTGAGAACACCGGGGAGCTGTTTTTT	CSVENTGELFF
TRBV7-9	TRBD2	-	TRBJ2-1	TGTGCCAGCACCATAGGGGCTAGCGGTTCCTACAATGAGCAGTTCTTC	CASTIGASGSYNEQFF
TRBV2	-	few	TRBJ1-2	TGTGCCAGCGGAGGACAGCAATACTATGGCTACACCTTC	CASGGQQYYGYTF
TRBV12-3/TRBV12-4	-	many	TRBJ2-7	TGTGCCAGCAGTTTACAGGGGGGATCCTACGAGCAGTACTTC	CASSLQGGSYEQYF
TRBV7-9	-	-	TRBJ2-5	TGTGCCAGCAGCGGAACTAACGGCCAAGAGACCCAGTACTTC	CASSGTNGQETQYF
TRBV29-1	-	-	TRBJ2-2	TGCAGCGTCCCAGGGGGGCGGGAGCTGTTTTTT	CSVPGGRELFF
TRBV12-3/TRBV12-4	-	many	TRBJ1-5	TGTGCCAGCAGTTTACCAGTCGGTCAGCCCCAGCATTTT	CASSLPVGQPQHF
TRBV10-3	TRBD2	few	TRBJ2-5	TGTGCCATCAGTGACCTAGCGGGGGAGGAGACCCAGTACTTC	CAISDLAGEETQYF
TRBV7-9	-	few	TRBJ1-1	TGTGCCAGCAGCTTAGGCGGGGTACAGGGCAGGGCTTTCTTT	CASSLGGVQGRAFF
TRBV11-2	-	-	TRBJ2-3	TGTGCCAGCAGCCCACCGGGCTATGGCACAGATACGCAGTATTTT	CASSPPGYGTDTQYF
TRBV10-3	TRBD1	few	TRBJ1-1	TGTGCCATCAGTGGCCGGACAGGGAACACTGAAGCTTTCTTT	CAISGRTGNTEAFF
TRBV11-2	TRBD2	-	TRBJ2-1	TGTGCCAGCAGCTTAGACTACGGGACTAGTCATCACAATGAGCAGTTCTTC	CASSLDYGTSHHNEQFF
TRBV6-5	-	many	TRBJ2-1	TGTGCCAGCAGCCCCGGTTCACCTAGCTCCTACAATGAGCAGTTCTTC	CASSPGSPSSYNEQFF
TRBV4-1	-	-	TRBJ1-3	TGCGCCAGCAGCCAAGATACCGATATCTCTGGAAACACCATATATTTT	CASSQDTDISGNTIYF
TRBV11-2	TRBD2	-	TRBJ2-1	TGTGCCAGCAGCCCATCTAGCGGCTACAATGAGCAGTTCTTC	CASSPSSGYNEQFF
TRBV7-9	-	many	TRBJ2-3	TGTGCCAGCAGCTTAGCGGCTACGGCAGATACGCAGTATTTT	CASSLAATADTQYF
TRBV5-1	TRBD2	few	TRBJ2-3	TGCGCCAGCAGCTTGGTTGGCGGGGGACCCACAGATACGCAGTATTTT	CASSLVGGGPTDTQYF
TRBV7-9	TRBD2	few	TRBJ2-3	TGTGCCAGCAGCTTCGTCCTAGCGGGGGTGAGCACAGATACGCAGTATTTT	CASSFVLAGVSTDTQYF
TRBV14	TRBD1	-	TRBJ1-1	TGTGCCAGCAGCCAAGGGGAGACAGGGTATGGAAACACTGAAGCTTTCTTT	CASSQGETGYGNTEAFF
TRBV15	-	few	TRBJ2-3	TGTGCCACCAGCAGAGAGTGGGGCCAGAGGACAGATACGCAGTATTTT	CATSREWGQRTDTQYF
TRBV7-3	-	few	TRBJ2-5	TGTGCCAGCAGCTTAGAACCCCAAGAGACCCAGTACTTC	CASSLEPQETQYF
TRBV6-2/TRBV6-3	-	-	TRBJ2-3	TGTGCCAGCAGTACCGGGTCAAGGGATACGCAGTATTTT	CASSTGSRDTQYF
TRBV12-3/TRBV12-4	-	-	TRBJ1-6	TGTGCCAGCAGTTTATCGTCGGCCTCCTATAATTCACCCCTCCACTTT	CASSLSSASYNSPLHF
TRBV6-5	-	few	TRBJ2-3	TGTGCCAGCAGTTCTAGGTATTTT	CASSSRYF
TRBV20-1	-	many	TRBJ2-7	TGCAGCGCCCGAGGAATCTCCTACGAGCAGTACTTC	CSARGISYEQYF
TRBV2	-	-	TRBJ1-5	TGTGCCAGCAGAGGACCGGAAGATAGCAATCAGCCCCAGCATTTT	CASRGPEDSNQPQHF
TRBV7-2	-	few	TRBJ2-5	TGTGCCAGCAGCCGGACAGCCCAAGAGACCCAGTACTTC	CASSRTAQETQYF